This TCR beta chain originates from a study of T cell clonality in common variable immunodeficiency. Study outcomes and limitations: CVID subjects had higher TCRbeta clonality than healthy controls, most marked in about a third. Fewer deletions and N-nucleotide insertions were reportedly seen in common variable immunodeficiency TCR beta sequences. T cell subpopulation sequencing would be needed to explain CVID clonality.

This clone was detected many times. Its antigen is not identified. The read is 3 residues too short to cover the CDR3 end, so that end is filled in from the germline J gene. Each donor provided about 5 to 8 ml of heparinized whole blood. Assay: immunoSEQ multiplex PCR; the TCRdb copy retains only in-frame clones and omits some. Recorded here are about 74,000 clones, with no singletons, and the ten leading clones hold around 0.87%. The V gene end was trimmed by 3 bases and the J gene end by 4 bases; junction bases not matched to a gene: 2. The CDR3 is 13 residues long. Germline CDR1 SGHRS, CDR2 YFSETQ. The sequence was collected from a person aged 18-70 years in good health. The sample consisted of peripheral blood mononuclear cells. The rearrangement uses TRBV5-1 and TRBJ1-1, with 8 bases lining up with TRBD1. The sequenced CDR3 bases are TGCGCCAGCAGCTCTACAGGGGGCACTGAA. This encodes CASSSTGGTE. The complete CDR3 reads CASSSTGGTEAFF.